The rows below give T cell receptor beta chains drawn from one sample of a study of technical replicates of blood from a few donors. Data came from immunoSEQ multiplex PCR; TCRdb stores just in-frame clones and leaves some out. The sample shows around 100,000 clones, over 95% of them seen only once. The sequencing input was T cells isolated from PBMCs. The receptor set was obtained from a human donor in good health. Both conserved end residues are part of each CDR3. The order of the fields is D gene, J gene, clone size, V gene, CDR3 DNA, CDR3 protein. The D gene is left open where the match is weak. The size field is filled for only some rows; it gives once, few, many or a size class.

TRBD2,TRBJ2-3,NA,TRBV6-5,TGTGCCAGCACCCAGCGGGAGGGGACAGATACGCAGTATTTT,CASTQREGTDTQYF
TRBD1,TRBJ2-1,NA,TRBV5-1,TGCGCCAGCAGCTCGGCGACAGGGGGCGATGAGCAGTTCTTC,CASSSATGGDEQFF
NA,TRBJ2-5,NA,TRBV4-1,TGCGCCAGCAGCCAAGATCTCGAGACCCAGTACTTC,CASSQDLETQYF
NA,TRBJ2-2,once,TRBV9,TGTGCCAGCAGCGTAGCCAGTCGGGGCGGGGAGCTGTTTTTT,CASSVASRGGELFF
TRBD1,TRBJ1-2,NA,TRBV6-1,TGTGCCAGCAGCGGGACAGGGGATAACTATGGCTACACCTTC,CASSGTGDNYGYTF
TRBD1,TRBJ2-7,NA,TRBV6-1,TGTGCCAGCAGAGTTACGGGACAGATAGGCGAGCAGTACTTC,CASRVTGQIGEQYF
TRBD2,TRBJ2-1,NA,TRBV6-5,TGTGCCAGCAGTTACTCCTTCACTAGCGCCAATGAGCAGTTCTTC,CASSYSFTSANEQFF
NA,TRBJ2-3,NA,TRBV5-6,TGTGCCAGCAGCACTATCCCTGAGGCCGGCACAGATACGCAGTATTTT,CASSTIPEAGTDTQYF
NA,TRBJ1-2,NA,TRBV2,TGTGCCACCAATACAGGCGGATACTATGGCTACACCTTC,CATNTGGYYGYTF
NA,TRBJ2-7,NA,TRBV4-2,TGTGCCAGCAGCCCACCACTTTCCCACGGGGGTACCTACGAGCAGTACTTC,CASSPPLSHGGTYEQYF
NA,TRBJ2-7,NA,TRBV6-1,TGTGCCAGCACCTCCGAGGCAGGGCCCTCCTACGAGCAGTACTTC,CASTSEAGPSYEQYF
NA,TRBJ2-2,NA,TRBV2,TGTGCCAGCAGTGAAGCGGGCAGGGGCGGGGAGCTGTTTTTT,CASSEAGRGGELFF
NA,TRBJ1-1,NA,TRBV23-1,TGCGCCAGCAGTCAACGAGCCACGGCCACAGCGAACACTGAAGCTTTCTTT,CASSQRATATANTEAFF
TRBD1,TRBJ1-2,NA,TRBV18,TGTGCCAGCTCACCACCGTTTACAGGGGGATCTAACTATGGCTACACCTTC,CASSPPFTGGSNYGYTF
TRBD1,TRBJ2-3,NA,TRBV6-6,TGTGCCAGCAGTTACTTACAGGGGTCGAGCACAGATACGCAGTATTTT,CASSYLQGSSTDTQYF
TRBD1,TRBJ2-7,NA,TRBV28,TGTGCCAGCAGTTTAAGGACAGGTAGGGAACTATACGAGCAGTACTTC,CASSLRTGRELYEQYF
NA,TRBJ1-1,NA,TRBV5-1,TGCGCCAGTAGCAAGGGGCCTGGCACTGAAGCTTTCTTT,CASSKGPGTEAFF
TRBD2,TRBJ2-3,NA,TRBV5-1,TGCGCCAGCAGCCCGGTGCTAGCGGGGGGTTCAGATACGCAGTATTTT,CASSPVLAGGSDTQYF
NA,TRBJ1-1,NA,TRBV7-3,TGTGCCAGCAGCCGTACAGGGAACACTGAAGCTTTCTTT,CASSRTGNTEAFF
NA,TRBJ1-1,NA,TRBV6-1,TGTGCCAGCATCCTGCATTCCGGGGGAGGCACTGAAGCTTTCTTT,CASILHSGGGTEAFF
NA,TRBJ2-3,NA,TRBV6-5,TGTGCCAGCAGCCCCGACTCGGGGGGCACAGATACGCAGTATTTT,CASSPDSGGTDTQYF
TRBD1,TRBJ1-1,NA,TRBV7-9,TGTGCCAGCAGCTTAGAAGGACAGGACATGAACACTGAAGCTTTCTTT,CASSLEGQDMNTEAFF
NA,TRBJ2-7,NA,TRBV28,TGTGCCAGCAGTTCCCTCAGGGAACACTACTCCTACGAGCAGTACTTC,CASSSLREHYSYEQYF
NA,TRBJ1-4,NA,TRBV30,TGTGCCGCCAACCGGGGGGGGACCCGTAATGAAAAACTGTTTTTT,CAANRGGTRNEKLFF
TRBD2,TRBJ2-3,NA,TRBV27,TGTGCCAGCAGTAGGGTAGCGGGGGCAGATACGCAGTATTTT,CASSRVAGADTQYF
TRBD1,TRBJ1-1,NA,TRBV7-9,TGTGCCAGCAGCCTCACAGGGGACAGAGGCACTGAAGCTTTCTTT,CASSLTGDRGTEAFF
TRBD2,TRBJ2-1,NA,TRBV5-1,TGCGCCAGCAGCGCGAAACTAGCGGGACGTTCCTACAATGAGCAGTTCTTC,CASSAKLAGRSYNEQFF
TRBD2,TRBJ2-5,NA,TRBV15,TGTGCCACCAGCAGAAAGACTAGCGGGAACGTAGAGACCCAGTACTTC,CATSRKTSGNVETQYF
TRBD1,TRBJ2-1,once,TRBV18,TGTGCCAGCTCACCCTCTACCATGCCAGGGGGCAATGAGCAGTTCTTC,CASSPSTMPGGNEQFF
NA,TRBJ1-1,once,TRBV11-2,TGTGCCAGCAGCTTATTTGGCCAGGGAAACACTGAAGCTTTCTTT,CASSLFGQGNTEAFF
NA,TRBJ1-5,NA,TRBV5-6,TGTGCCAGCAGCTTAAGAAGGGGGGGTCAGCCCCAGCATTTT,CASSLRRGGQPQHF
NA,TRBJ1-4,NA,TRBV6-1,TGTGCCAGCAGCGCGAAACTTGCAACTAATGAAAAACTGTTTTTT,CASSAKLATNEKLFF
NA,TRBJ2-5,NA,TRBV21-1,TGTGCCAGCACTCTCGAAGGGGAGGGATTAAGCGGGAGTGAGAAGACCCAGTACTTC,CASTLEGEGLSGSEKTQYF
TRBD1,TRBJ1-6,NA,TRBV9,TGTGCCAGCTCAACCACAGGGGGAAATTCACCCCTCCACTTT,CASSTTGGNSPLHF
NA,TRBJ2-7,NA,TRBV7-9,TGTGCCAGCAGCTCGCCCGGGACTGGAACTGTCGGCGAGCAGTACTTC,CASSSPGTGTVGEQYF
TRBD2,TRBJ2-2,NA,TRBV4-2,TGTGCCAGCAGCCGGGAGGGACTAGCGGGAGGAACCGGGGAGCTGTTTTTT,CASSREGLAGGTGELFF
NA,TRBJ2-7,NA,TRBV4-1,TGCGCCAGCAGCCAAACCAGGCTCGACGAGCAGTACTTC,CASSQTRLDEQYF
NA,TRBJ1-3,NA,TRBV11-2,TGTGCCAGCAGCTCCGGGACTCCGAGCTCTGGAAACACCATATATTTT,CASSSGTPSSGNTIYF
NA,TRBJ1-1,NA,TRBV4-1,TGCGCCAGCAGCAGAAATAGCCTCGAGAACACTGAAGCTTTCTTT,CASSRNSLENTEAFF
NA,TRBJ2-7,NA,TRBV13,TGTGCCAGCAGCTTTGGCGGCTACGAGCAGTACTTC,CASSFGGYEQYF
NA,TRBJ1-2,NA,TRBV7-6,TGTGCCAGCAGCAAAGACAGCGGGCCCGCAGGTCTCGATGGCTACACCTTC,CASSKDSGPAGLDGYTF
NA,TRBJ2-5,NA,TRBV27,TGTGCCAGCAGTTACCAGTTCCAAGAGACCCAGTACTTC,CASSYQFQETQYF
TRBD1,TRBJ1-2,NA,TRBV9,TGTGCCAGCAGCGGGACAGGGGAAGGAGATGGCTACACCTTC,CASSGTGEGDGYTF
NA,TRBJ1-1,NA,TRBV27,TGTGCCAGCAGTTTACAGGGTAACACTGAAGCTTTCTTT,CASSLQGNTEAFF
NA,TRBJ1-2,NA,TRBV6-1,TGTGCCAGCAGTTCTCACAGTAACTATGGCTACACCTTC,CASSSHSNYGYTF
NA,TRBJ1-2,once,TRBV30,TGTGCCTGGAGTGTTCTCCCCAGGGGCTACACCTTC,CAWSVLPRGYTF
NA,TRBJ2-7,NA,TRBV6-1,TGTGCCAGCAGTGAAGCGGGAGGACTCTACGAGCAGTACTTC,CASSEAGGLYEQYF
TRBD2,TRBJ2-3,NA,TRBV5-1,TGCGCCAGCAGCCTCTCTAGCGGGGGGGTGAACACAGATACGCAGTATTTT,CASSLSSGGVNTDTQYF
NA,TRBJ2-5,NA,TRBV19,TGTGCCAGTAACCCCACAGGGCTCTGGGAGACCCAGTACTTC,CASNPTGLWETQYF